These T cell receptor beta chains were read from a single sample in a study of identical twins. Each CDR3 protein gets one entry after TCRdb re-called the 5' RACE reads with MiXCR. The sample includes hundreds of thousands of distinct CDR3 sequences, 15% to 20% of them seen just once. These sequences were also reported in another study, on T cells expressing NK-cell markers.

Sample: PBMCs. Source of these receptors: a woman aged 18-30 years in good health. Both conserved end residues are part of each CDR3. D genes are given only for firm matches. Size is omitted from some rows. Given values are once, few, many or a class for expanded clones.

v_call	d_call	j_call	clone_size	cdr3_nt	cdr3_aa
TRBV7-2	NA	TRBJ2-3	few	TGTGCCAGCGGAACGTCCAGGGGCTCGACAGATACGCAGTATTTT	CASGTSRGSTDTQYF
TRBV12-3/TRBV12-4	NA	TRBJ2-6	few	TGTGCCAGCAGTTTTCACGACGCCAGCTCTGGGGCCAACGTCCTGACTTTC	CASSFHDASSGANVLTF
TRBV7-2	NA	TRBJ2-3	NA	TGTGCCAGCAGCTGGCGGAAGACAGATACGCAGTATTTT	CASSWRKTDTQYF
TRBV20-1	TRBD2	TRBJ2-1	NA	TGCAGTGCTCGGGAGGCTCCTCTAAACAATGAGCAGTTCTTC	CSAREAPLNNEQFF
TRBV5-1	NA	TRBJ1-1	few	TGCGCCAGCAGCTTGCAGCCACAGGGTTTGGCGAACACTGAAGCTTTCTTT	CASSLQPQGLANTEAFF
TRBV10-3	TRBD2	TRBJ2-3	NA	TGTGCCATCAGGGATGGGACTAGCGGGGCCGGAGATACGCAGTATTTT	CAIRDGTSGAGDTQYF
TRBV4-3	NA	TRBJ2-2	few	TGCGCCAGCAGCCAGGAATCACTTTCGAACACCGGGGAGCTGTTTTTT	CASSQESLSNTGELFF
TRBV7-8	TRBD2	TRBJ2-7	NA	TGTGCCAGCAGCCCACGTCGGACTAGCGCCTACGAGCAGTACTTC	CASSPRRTSAYEQYF
TRBV20-1	NA	TRBJ2-7	few	TGCAGTGCTGGTGGGATCGAGCAGTACTTC	CSAGGIEQYF
TRBV20-1	NA	TRBJ1-5	few	TGCAGTGCTACCGGGACGCCCTATCAGCCCCAGCATTTT	CSATGTPYQPQHF
TRBV2	NA	TRBJ2-7	NA	TGTGCCAGCAGTGAAGGGGTCAAGGCTAGCAGCGAGCAGTACTTC	CASSEGVKASSEQYF
TRBV20-1	TRBD1	TRBJ2-7	NA	TGCAGTGCTAGAGATGGTAGGGGGCCGGAGGAGCAGTACTTC	CSARDGRGPEEQYF
TRBV2	TRBD1	TRBJ2-1	few	TGTGCCAGCAGCCTCGACAGGGGGTACGCCAATGAGCAGTTCTTC	CASSLDRGYANEQFF
TRBV6-2/TRBV6-3	NA	TRBJ2-1	many	TGTGCCAGCAGCTCACTAGTTAACCCCAGTGAGCAGTTCTTC	CASSSLVNPSEQFF
TRBV15	TRBD2	TRBJ2-7	NA	TGTGCCACCAGCAGAGGGTGGGCTAGCGGGGGTCTGCTGGACGAGCAGTACTTC	CATSRGWASGGLLDEQYF
TRBV12-3/TRBV12-4	NA	TRBJ1-1	many	TGTGCCAGCACCACCGGGGGTGACATGAACACTGAAGCTTTCTTT	CASTTGGDMNTEAFF
TRBV20-1	NA	TRBJ1-2	many	TGCAGTGCTAGATCTGGGGACGGTGCCTATGGCTACACCTTC	CSARSGDGAYGYTF
TRBV10-3	NA	TRBJ1-1	NA	TGTGCCATCACCGCCACGGACAGAGTGAACACTGAAGCTTTCTTT	CAITATDRVNTEAFF
TRBV7-9	NA	TRBJ2-1	many	TGTGCCAGCAGCCCAAGGACGGGAGAAGGCGTCAATGAGCAGTTCTTC	CASSPRTGEGVNEQFF
TRBV4-3	TRBD2	TRBJ2-1	NA	TGCGCCAGCAGCCGCCCGACTAGCGGGAGTACCGATGAGCAGTTCTTC	CASSRPTSGSTDEQFF
TRBV3-1	NA	TRBJ1-6	NA	TGTGCCAGCAGCATACAGGTCCTGAATTCACCCCTCCACTTT	CASSIQVLNSPLHF
TRBV6-2/TRBV6-3	NA	TRBJ2-1	NA	TGTGCCAGCAGTTCCTCCTGGGGGTGGGACTCATACAATGAGCAGTTCTTC	CASSSSWGWDSYNEQFF
TRBV6-1	NA	TRBJ1-1	few	TGTGCCAGCAGGTCTTCGGGGTTCACTGAAGCTTTCTTT	CASRSSGFTEAFF
TRBV6-1	TRBD2	TRBJ2-3	NA	TGTGCCAGCAGCCAAGCCACCTCGTCTAGCGGGAGGCCGGATACGCAGTATTTT	CASSQATSSSGRPDTQYF
TRBV7-2	NA	TRBJ2-7	few	TGTGCCAGCAGCTTTTCTTCGGGGGATTACGAGCAGTACTTC	CASSFSSGDYEQYF
TRBV11-2	NA	TRBJ2-7	few	TGTGCCGCTAGGAGGGGTACCGAGCAGTACTTC	CAARRGTEQYF
TRBV14	TRBD1	TRBJ2-5	NA	TGTGCCAGCAGCCGACCGGGGACAGGGCCTCAAGAGACCCAGTACTTC	CASSRPGTGPQETQYF
TRBV7-9	NA	TRBJ2-7	few	TGTGCCAGCAGCGCGCAGCCAGGGGCCTACGAGCAGTACTTC	CASSAQPGAYEQYF
TRBV5-6	NA	TRBJ2-7	few	TGTGCCAGCCTGAACCATTACGAGCAGTACTTC	CASLNHYEQYF
TRBV30	NA	TRBJ2-7	NA	TGTGCCTGGAGTGGAGGTCGCAGGTTGGACGAGCAGTACTTC	CAWSGGRRLDEQYF
TRBV7-9	NA	TRBJ2-7	many	TGTGCCAGCAGCGACTGGGGACCACCCTACGAGCAGTACTTC	CASSDWGPPYEQYF
TRBV12-5	NA	TRBJ2-1	NA	TGTGCTAGTGGTTTGTTGAAGTCTAGCGTAGAGCAGTTCTTC	CASGLLKSSVEQFF
TRBV12-3/TRBV12-4	NA	TRBJ1-1	few	TGTGCCAGCAGTTTTGGGCACGGGGTGGCTTTCTTT	CASSFGHGVAFF
TRBV19	NA	TRBJ2-3	NA	TGTGCCAGTAGTATCCCGGGTCTTACGCAGTATTTT	CASSIPGLTQYF
TRBV29-1	NA	TRBJ2-6	NA	TGCAGCGTTCAAGGGTTAGGTGGGGCCAACGTCCTGACTTTC	CSVQGLGGANVLTF
TRBV12-3/TRBV12-4	NA	TRBJ1-2	NA	TGTGCCAGCAGTTTGTCAGGGATAGCTAACTATGGCTACACCTTC	CASSLSGIANYGYTF
TRBV6-1	NA	TRBJ2-1	NA	TGTGCCAGCAGTGCGCTTAGCAGCTCCTACAATGAGCAGTTCTTC	CASSALSSSYNEQFF
TRBV4-2	NA	TRBJ2-3	NA	TGTGCCAGCAGCCAAGCGGCTGGCACAGATACGCAGTATTTT	CASSQAAGTDTQYF
TRBV6-2/TRBV6-3	TRBD2	TRBJ2-3	NA	TGTGCCAGCAGACGTAGGGGACTAGCTGATACAGATACGCAGTATTTT	CASRRRGLADTDTQYF
TRBV3-1	TRBD2	TRBJ2-5	few	TGTGCCAGCAGCCAACGGACTAGGCAGGAGACCCAGTACTTC	CASSQRTRQETQYF
TRBV14	NA	TRBJ2-2	few	TGTGCCAGCAGCCAAATTAATGGCGGGGAGCTGTTTTTT	CASSQINGGELFF
TRBV5-1	NA	TRBJ1-2	NA	TGCGCCAGCAGCTTGAGTCAGCGCTATGGCTACACCTTC	CASSLSQRYGYTF
TRBV7-9	NA	TRBJ1-2	NA	TGTGCCAGCAGCTCCCCTTCTATGGAAGGCTACACCTTC	CASSSPSMEGYTF
TRBV6-1	NA	TRBJ2-1	NA	TGTGCCAGCAGCCGGGACTTTCGATTAGAGCAGTTCTTC	CASSRDFRLEQFF
TRBV5-1	TRBD1	TRBJ2-2	NA	TGCGCCAGCAGCCACAGACAGGGGTGGACCGGGGAGCTGTTTTTT	CASSHRQGWTGELFF
TRBV9	NA	TRBJ1-6	NA	TGTGCCAGCAGCGAGAGGTTAGATTCACCCCTCCACTTT	CASSERLDSPLHF
TRBV7-9	NA	TRBJ2-7	NA	TGTGCCAGCAGCCCCCAGGGGGGAACCTACGAGCAGTACTTC	CASSPQGGTYEQYF
TRBV20-1	TRBD2	TRBJ2-1	few	TGCAGTGCCCCGGGACTAGCGGGTAGTGAGCAGTTCTTC	CSAPGLAGSEQFF
TRBV6-1	TRBD2	TRBJ2-1	NA	TGTGCCAGCAGGCGGACTAGCGGGAGGTCTAATGAGCAGTTCTTC	CASRRTSGRSNEQFF
TRBV12-3/TRBV12-4	TRBD1	TRBJ1-6	NA	TGTGCCAGCAGCCCCGGGGGACAGGCTGGCTCCTATAATTCACCCCTCCACTTT	CASSPGGQAGSYNSPLHF
TRBV15	NA	TRBJ2-3	few	TGTGCCACCAGCACTGGGCGGGATACGCAGTATTTT	CATSTGRDTQYF
TRBV5-1	NA	TRBJ1-1	few	TGCGCCAGCAGCTTGGACGGGGGAAGCACTGAAGCTTTCTTT	CASSLDGGSTEAFF
TRBV7-2	NA	TRBJ2-3	few	TGTGCCAGCAGCCGGGGCGGGACGCAGTATTTT	CASSRGGTQYF
TRBV6-1	NA	TRBJ2-1	NA	TGTGCCAGCAGTGTCAGGGGCCGTCTTTCTTACAATGAGCAGTTCTTC	CASSVRGRLSYNEQFF
TRBV9	TRBD1	TRBJ2-7	NA	TGTGCCAGCGGACAGGTAGAATACGAGCAGTACTTC	CASGQVEYEQYF
TRBV5-5	NA	TRBJ2-1	NA	TGTGCCAGCAGCGGGAATGGACAAAGAGAGCAGTTCTTC	CASSGNGQREQFF
TRBV10-3	NA	TRBJ2-1	NA	TGTGCCATCAGTGAAGGTGGTACTCACAATGAGCAGTTCTTC	CAISEGGTHNEQFF
TRBV5-5	NA	TRBJ1-2	NA	TGTGCCAGCAGCTGGGGCAGGGAGGACTATGGCTACACCTTC	CASSWGREDYGYTF